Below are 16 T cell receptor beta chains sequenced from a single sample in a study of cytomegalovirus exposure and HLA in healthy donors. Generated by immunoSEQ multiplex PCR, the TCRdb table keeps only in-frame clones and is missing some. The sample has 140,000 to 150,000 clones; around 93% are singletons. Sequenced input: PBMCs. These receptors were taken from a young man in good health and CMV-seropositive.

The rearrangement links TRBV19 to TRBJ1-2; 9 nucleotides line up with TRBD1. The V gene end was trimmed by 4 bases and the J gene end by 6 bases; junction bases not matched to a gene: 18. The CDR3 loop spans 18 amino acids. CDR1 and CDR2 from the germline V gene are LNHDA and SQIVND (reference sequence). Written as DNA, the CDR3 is TGTGCCAGTAGTACTCTCTGGGGACAGGGCGGAGGGTTGGATGGCTACACCTTC. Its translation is CASSTLWGQGGGLDGYTF.

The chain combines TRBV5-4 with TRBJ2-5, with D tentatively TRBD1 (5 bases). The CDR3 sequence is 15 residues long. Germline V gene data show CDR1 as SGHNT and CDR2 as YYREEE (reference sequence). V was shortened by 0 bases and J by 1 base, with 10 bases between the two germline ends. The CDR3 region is CASSLEGPPQETQYF. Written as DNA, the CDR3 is TGTGCCAGCAGCTTGGAGGGGCCCCCCCAAGAGACCCAGTACTTC.

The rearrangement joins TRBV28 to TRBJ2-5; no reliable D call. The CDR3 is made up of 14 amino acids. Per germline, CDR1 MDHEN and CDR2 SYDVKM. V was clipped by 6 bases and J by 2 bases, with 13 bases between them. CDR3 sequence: CASSKRGRQETQYF. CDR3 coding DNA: TGTGCCAGCAGCAAACGCGGCAGACAAGAGACCCAGTACTTC. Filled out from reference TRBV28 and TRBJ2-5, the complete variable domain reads DVKVTQSSRYLVKRTGEKVFLECVQDMDHENMFWYRQDPGLGLRLIYFSYDVKMKEKGDIPEGYSVSREKKERFSLILESASTNQTSMYLCASSKRGRQETQYFGPGTRLLVL.

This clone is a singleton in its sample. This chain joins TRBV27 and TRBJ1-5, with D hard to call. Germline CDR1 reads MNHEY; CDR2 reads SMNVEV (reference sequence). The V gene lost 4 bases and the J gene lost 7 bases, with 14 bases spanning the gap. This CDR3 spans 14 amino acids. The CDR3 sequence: CASSSTPSSQPQHF. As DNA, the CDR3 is TGTGCCAGCAGTTCGACACCTTCATCGCAGCCCCAGCATTTT.

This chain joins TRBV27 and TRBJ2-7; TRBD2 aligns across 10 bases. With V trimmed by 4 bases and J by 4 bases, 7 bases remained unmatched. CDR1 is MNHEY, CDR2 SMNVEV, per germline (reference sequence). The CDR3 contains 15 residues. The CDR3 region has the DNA TGTGCCAGCAGTTCACTCGGGACTAGCGCTTACGAGCAGTACTTC. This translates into CASSSLGTSAYEQYF.

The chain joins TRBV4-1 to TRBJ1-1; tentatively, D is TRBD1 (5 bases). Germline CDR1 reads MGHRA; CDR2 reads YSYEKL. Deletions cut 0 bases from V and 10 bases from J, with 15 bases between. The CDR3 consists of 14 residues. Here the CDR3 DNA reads TGCGCCAGCAGCCAAGATTTGGGGGGATTAGGAGCTTTCTTT. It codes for CASSQDLGGLGAFF.

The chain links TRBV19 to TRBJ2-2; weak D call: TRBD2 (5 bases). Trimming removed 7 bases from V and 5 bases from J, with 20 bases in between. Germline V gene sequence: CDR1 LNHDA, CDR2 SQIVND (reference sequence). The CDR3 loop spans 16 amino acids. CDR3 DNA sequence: TGTGCCAGTACCCCCTCTTTGGCAGGCGGGACCGGGGAGCTGTTTTTT. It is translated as CASTPSLAGGTGELFF.

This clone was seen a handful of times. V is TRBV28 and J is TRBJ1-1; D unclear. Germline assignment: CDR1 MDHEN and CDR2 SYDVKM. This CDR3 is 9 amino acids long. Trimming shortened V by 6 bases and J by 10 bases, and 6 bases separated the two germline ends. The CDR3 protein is CASSLRAFF. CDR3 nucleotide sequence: TGTGCCAGCAGCTTGAGAGCTTTCTTT.

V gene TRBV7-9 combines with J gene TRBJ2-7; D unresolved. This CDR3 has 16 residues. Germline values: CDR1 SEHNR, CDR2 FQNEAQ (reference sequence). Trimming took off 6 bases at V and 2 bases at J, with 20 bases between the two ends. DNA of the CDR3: TGTGCCAGCAGTTTCGCCGGTGGCGGCCCAACCTACGAGCAGTACTTC. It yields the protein CASSFAGGGPTYEQYF.

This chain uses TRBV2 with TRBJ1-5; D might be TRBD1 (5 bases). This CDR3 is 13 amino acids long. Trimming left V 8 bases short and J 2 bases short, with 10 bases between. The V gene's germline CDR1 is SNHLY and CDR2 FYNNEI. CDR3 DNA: TGTGCCAGCGGATCACAGGGCAATCAGCCCCAGCATTTT. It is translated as CASGSQGNQPQHF.

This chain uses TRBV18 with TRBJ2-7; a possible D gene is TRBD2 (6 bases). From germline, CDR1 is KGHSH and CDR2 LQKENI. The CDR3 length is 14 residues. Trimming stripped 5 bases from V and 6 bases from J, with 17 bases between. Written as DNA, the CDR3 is TGTGCCAGCTCAGCCGGGACGGGGGTAGGCGAGCAGTACTTC. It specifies CASSAGTGVGEQYF.

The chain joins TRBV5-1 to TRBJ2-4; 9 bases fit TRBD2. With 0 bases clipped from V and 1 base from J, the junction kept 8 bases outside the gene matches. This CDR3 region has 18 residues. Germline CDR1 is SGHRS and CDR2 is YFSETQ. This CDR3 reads CASSLEASGTRAKNIQYF. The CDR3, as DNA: TGCGCCAGCAGCTTGGAGGCTAGCGGGACGAGGGCCAAAAACATTCAGTACTTC. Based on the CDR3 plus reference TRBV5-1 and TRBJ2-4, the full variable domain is KAGVTQTPRYLIKTRGQQVTLSCSPISGHRSVSWYQQTPGQGLQFLFEYFSETQRNKGNFPGRFSGRQFSNSRSEMNVSTLELGDSALYLCASSLEASGTRAKNIQYFGAGTRLSVL.

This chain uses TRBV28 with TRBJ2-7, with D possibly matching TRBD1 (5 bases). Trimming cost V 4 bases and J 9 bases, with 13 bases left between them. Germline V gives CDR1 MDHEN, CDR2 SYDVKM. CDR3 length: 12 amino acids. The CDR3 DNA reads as TGTGCCAGCAGTTCTTACTCTCAGGGGCAGTACTTC. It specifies CASSSYSQGQYF.

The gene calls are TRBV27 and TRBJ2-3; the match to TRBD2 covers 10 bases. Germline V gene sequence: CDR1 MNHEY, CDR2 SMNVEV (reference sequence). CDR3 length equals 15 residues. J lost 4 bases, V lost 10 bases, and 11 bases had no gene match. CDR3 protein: CATSKAGGPADTQYF. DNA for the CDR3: TGTGCCACGTCTAAAGCGGGAGGGCCGGCAGATACGCAGTATTTT.

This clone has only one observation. CDR3 sequence (DNA): TGCGCCAGCAGCCTCGTAGGGGAGGGTGAAAAACTGTTTTTT. Its protein is CASSLVGEGEKLFF. The rearrangement joins TRBV10-2 to TRBJ1-4; weak D call: TRBD1 (5 bases). The CDR3 length is 14 residues. V lost 6 bases and J lost 7, with 15 bases in between. Germline values: CDR1 WSHSY, CDR2 SAAADI.

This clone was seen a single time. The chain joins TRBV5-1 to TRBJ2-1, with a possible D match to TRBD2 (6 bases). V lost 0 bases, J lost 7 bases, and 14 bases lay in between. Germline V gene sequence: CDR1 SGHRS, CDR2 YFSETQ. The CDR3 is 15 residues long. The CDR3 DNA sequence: TGCGCCAGCAGCTTGGGTGGGGGGAGCAAGAATGAGCAGTTCTTC. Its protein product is CASSLGGGSKNEQFF.